The 30 T cell receptor beta chains below all came from one sample that was sequenced in a study of blood T cell repertoires in COVID-19. Assay used: immunoSEQ multiplex PCR; TCRdb lists only in-frame clones, some missing. Of 40,000 or so clones listed, 84% are singletons. Sequencing was carried out using peripheral blood. These receptors all come from a man aged 55 to 70 with COVID-19, enrolled during active disease.

The chain links TRBV14 to TRBJ2-7; TRBD1 agrees at 7 bases. The CDR3 contains 13 residues. The germline gives CDR1 SGHDN, CDR2 FVKESK. The V gene end was trimmed by 0 bases and the J gene end by 10 bases; junction bases not matched to a gene: 6. The CDR3 is CASSQDQRGGQYF. Written as DNA, the CDR3 is TGTGCCAGCAGCCAAGATCAACGAGGGGGCCAGTACTTC.

This clone was counted only a few times. V usage is TRBV29-1 and J usage is TRBJ1-1; TRBD1 aligns across 7 bases. CDR1 and CDR2 from the germline V gene are SQVTM and ANQGSEA. J was trimmed by 1 base and V by 6 bases; bases with no gene match: 5. This CDR3 is built from 13 residues. CDR3 bases: TGCAGCGTCCGACAGGGTCAGAACACTGAAGCTTTCTTT. It specifies CSVRQGQNTEAFF.

V usage is TRBV9 and J usage is TRBJ1-3; D ambiguous. The germline CDR1 and CDR2 sequences are SGDLS and YYNGEE. The CDR3 totals 13 residues. The V end lost 4 bases, the J end lost 6 bases, and 11 bases lay between the germline ends. CDR3 region: CASSPDAVNTIYF. CDR3 DNA: TGTGCCAGCAGCCCAGACGCGGTAAACACCATATATTTT.

This clone was detected only once. The chain recombines TRBV4-3 with TRBJ1-2; D gene unclear. Trimming pared 1 base from V and 7 bases from J, leaving 13 bases between. This CDR3 spans 14 amino acids. Germline V gives CDR1 LGHNA, CDR2 YSLEER. The CDR3 nucleotides read TGCGCCAGCAGCCAAGGACTTAATGGCGTTGGCTACACCTTC. Translated, it gives CASSQGLNGVGYTF.

The V and J genes are TRBV12-3 or TRBV12-4 and TRBJ2-1; TRBD1 is a possible D gene (5 bases). CDR3 length equals 12 residues. Trimming stripped 4 bases from V and 14 bases from J, with 15 bases between. CDR3 in amino acids: CASSSTAFLKFF. The CDR3 DNA reads TGTGCCAGCAGTTCGACAGCCTTCCTAAAGTTCTTC.

V gene TRBV5-4 combines with J gene TRBJ1-4; a weak D match, TRBD1 (6 bases). Germline lookup yields CDR1 SGHNT and CDR2 YYREEE (reference sequence). The V end was cut by 4 bases, the J end by 3 bases, with 10 bases between. This CDR3 comprises 14 residues. CDR3 residues: CASSPGQPNEKLFF. The DNA for the CDR3 is TGTGCCAGCAGCCCGGGACAACCTAATGAAAAACTGTTTTTT.

V usage is TRBV10-3 and J usage is TRBJ1-6; TRBD1 is a possible D gene (5 bases). The CDR3 is 15 residues long. Germline V lookup: CDR1 ENHRY, CDR2 SYGVKD. V lost 1 base and J lost 8, with 12 bases in between. CDR3 in DNA: TGTGCCATCAGTGAGTTGGGGCGCGGGGATTCACCCCTCCACTTT. It is translated as CAISELGRGDSPLHF.

The CDR3 protein is CASSPGGAQNNSPLHF. The CDR3 coding sequence is TGTGCCAGCAGCCCCGGCGGGGCGCAGAATAATTCACCCCTCCACTTT. This chain links TRBV3-1 (or the pseudogene TRBV3-2) with TRBJ1-6; possibly TRBD1 for D (5 bases). This CDR3 is 16 amino acids long. V lost 4 bases and J lost 5, with 15 bases in between. The germline V gene has CDR1 LGHDT and CDR2 YNNKEL (reference sequence).

The V gene is TRBV28, the J gene TRBJ1-2, with 7 nucleotides matching TRBD1. From germline, CDR1 is MDHEN and CDR2 SYDVKM. The CDR3 is 15 amino acids. Trimming took 7 bases from V and 4 from J; bases not matched to a gene: 12. CDR3 in DNA: TGTGCCAGCACTCTTCCCGGGACAGAGACCTATGGCTACACCTTC. Encoded protein: CASTLPGTETYGYTF.

The chain employs TRBV28 and TRBJ2-7, with 11 bases matching TRBD1. The CDR3 has 14 residues. Germline CDR1 and CDR2: MDHEN and SYDVKM. Trimming cost V 5 bases and J 2 bases; bases outside gene matches: 2. The CDR3 here is CASSLGQGAYEQYF. CDR3 DNA sequence: TGTGCCAGCAGTCTGGGACAGGGGGCCTACGAGCAGTACTTC.

The V gene is TRBV7-6, the J gene TRBJ1-1; D is possibly TRBD1 (6 bases). Germline CDR1 and CDR2: SGHVS and FNYEAQ. This CDR3 comprises 15 residues. Deletions cut 4 bases from V and 7 bases from J, with 19 bases between. This CDR3 reads CASSSLDTGLIEAFF. The CDR3 DNA reads TGTGCCAGCAGCTCCCTAGATACAGGGTTGATTGAAGCTTTCTTT.

The chain recombines TRBV19 with TRBJ1-5; D is uncertain. The germline V gene has CDR1 LNHDA and CDR2 SQIVND (reference sequence). V was shortened by 4 bases and J by 9 bases, with 7 bases between the two germline ends. The CDR3 extends over 11 amino acids. Written as DNA, the CDR3 is TGTGCCAGTAGTACCGCGGGGCCCCAGCATTTT. It encodes CASSTAGPQHF.

This chain connects TRBV15 to TRBJ2-2, with 7 nucleotides matching TRBD1. CDR3 length: 17 residues. From germline, CDR1 is LNHNV and CDR2 YYDKDF (reference sequence). With V trimmed by 1 base and J by 5 bases, 10 bases remained unmatched. The CDR3 coding sequence is TGTGCCACCAGCAGAGCAGAAGGGGGCGCAGAAACCGGGGAGCTGTTTTTT. This gives the protein CATSRAEGGAETGELFF.

V gene TRBV19 combines with J gene TRBJ1-1; 7 bases map to TRBD1. Trimming took 4 bases from V and 6 from J; bases not matched to a gene: 5. The CDR3 runs 13 residues. From germline, CDR1 is LNHDA and CDR2 SQIVND (reference sequence). This chain's CDR3 is CASSTGQKAEAFF. CDR3 nucleotide sequence: TGTGCCAGTAGTACGGGACAGAAAGCTGAAGCTTTCTTT.

The V and J genes are TRBV23-1 and TRBJ1-2, with D tentatively TRBD1 (6 bases). TRBV23-1 is identified as an open reading frame with a role that is uncertain. The V and J ends lost 3 bases and 7 bases respectively, with 12 bases between them. The CDR3 totals 13 residues. The CDR3, as DNA: TGCGCCAGCAGTCAGTGCGACAGGCGTGGCTACACCTTC. Protein: CASSQCDRRGYTF.

This clone appeared once. The J gene is TRBJ1-1, the V gene TRBV18; TRBD1 matches at 9 bases. This CDR3 is 17 amino acids long. CDR1 is KGHSH, CDR2 LQKENI, per germline. Trimming cost V 3 bases and J 0 bases; bases outside gene matches: 8. Written as DNA, the CDR3 is TGTGCCAGCTCACCGGGATCCGGGACAGGGATGAACACTGAAGCTTTCTTT. Translated: CASSPGSGTGMNTEAFF.

The J gene is TRBJ1-2, the V gene TRBV5-1; 7 bases fit TRBD1. Germline trimming cut 4 bases from V and 7 bases from J; bases unmatched to any gene: 13. CDR1 is SGHRS and CDR2 is YFSETQ in the germline V gene. This CDR3 is built from 15 residues. CDR3 DNA sequence: TGCGCCAGCAGCAAGGCCGGGACAGCTGAGGGTGGCTACACCTTC. The encoded protein is CASSKAGTAEGGYTF.

The chain joins TRBV9 to TRBJ1-5; D is undetermined. Per the germline V gene, CDR1 is SGDLS and CDR2 is YYNGEE. V dropped 0 bases and J dropped 4 bases, with 11 bases sitting between them. The CDR3 covers 15 residues. The DNA of the CDR3 is TGTGCCAGCAGCGTAGGCCTGCAGGAAAATCAGCCCCAGCATTTT. Residues: CASSVGLQENQPQHF.

The rearrangement links TRBV5-6 to TRBJ1-6; perhaps TRBD1 as D (6 bases). Germline CDR1 is SGHDT and CDR2 is YYEEEE. This CDR3 is built from 15 residues. Trimming took 3 bases from V and 7 from J, leaving 14 bases between them. This CDR3 reads CASSSTPGENSPLHF. CDR3 nucleotide sequence: TGTGCCAGCAGCTCTACCCCAGGGGAAAATTCACCCCTCCACTTT.

This sequence joins TRBV5-8 and TRBJ1-1, with unresolved D. V was shortened by 4 bases and J by 1 base, with 14 bases between the two germline ends. The CDR3 length is 15 residues. Germline-derived CDR1 and CDR2 are SGHTS and YDEGEE. The CDR3 DNA follows: TGTGCCAGCAGCCCGGTCTGGAGTACGAACACTGAAGCTTTCTTT. Protein sequence: CASSPVWSTNTEAFF.

This clone has only one observation. This rearrangement joins TRBV7-8 to TRBJ2-3; 7 nucleotides align to TRBD2. CDR1 SGHVS and CDR2 FQNEAQ come from the germline V gene. The CDR3 totals 16 residues. J was trimmed by 4 bases and V by 5 bases; bases with no gene match: 12. The CDR3 DNA reads TGTGCCAGCAGCCTCCCCCCAGCGGGGAATGCAGATACGCAGTATTTT. This encodes CASSLPPAGNADTQYF. The full variable domain, rest sourced from reference TRBV7-8 and TRBJ2-3, is GAGVSQSPRYKVAKRGQDVALRCDPISGHVSLFWYQQALGQGPEFLTYFQNEAQLDKSGLPSDRFFAERPEGSVSTLKIQRTQQEDSAVYLCASSLPPAGNADTQYFGPGTRLTVL.

The chain is built from TRBV30 and TRBJ1-2; D is possibly TRBD1 (6 bases). The CDR3 is made up of 13 amino acids. Germline values: CDR1 GTSNPN, CDR2 SVGIG (reference sequence). Trimming took off 3 bases at V and 4 bases at J, with 12 bases between the two ends. The CDR3, as DNA: TGTGCCTGGAGCCGTACAGGGTCCTATGGCTACACCTTC. Its protein is CAWSRTGSYGYTF.

The chain uses TRBV6-5 and TRBJ1-5; TRBD1 might be the D (5 bases). V was clipped by 5 bases and J by 8 bases, with 16 bases between them. CDR3 length: 14 amino acids. Germline V gene data show CDR1 as MNHEY and CDR2 as SVGAGI. CDR3 protein: CASSPGLRGKPQHF. The CDR3 region has the DNA TGTGCCAGCAGTCCGGGACTTCGGGGAAAGCCCCAGCATTTT.

The chain is built from TRBV30 and TRBJ1-1, with 8 positions matching TRBD1. The germline V gene encodes CDR1 GTSNPN and CDR2 SVGIG (reference sequence). J gave up 2 bases and V 3 bases, and 5 bases lay outside the gene matches. This CDR3 is built from 14 residues. The DNA for the CDR3 is TGTGCCTGGAGAACCGGGACAGGAAACACTGAAGCTTTCTTT. This gives the protein CAWRTGTGNTEAFF.

J is TRBJ2-7 and V is TRBV3-1 (or the pseudogene TRBV3-2); TRBD1 matches at 12 bases. The J segment lost 0 bases and the V segment lost 3 bases, leaving 3 bases of the junction unmatched. Germline loops: CDR1 LGHDT, CDR2 YNNKEL (reference sequence). This CDR3 region has 16 residues. CDR3 region: CASSHGTGGPSYEQYF. In nucleotides, the CDR3 is TGTGCCAGCAGCCACGGGACAGGGGGCCCCTCCTACGAGCAGTACTTC.

The chain joins TRBV7-9 to TRBJ2-7; D is possibly TRBD2 (5 bases). Trimming removed 5 bases at V and 5 bases at J, with 13 bases between. The CDR3 is 13 residues long. Germline V gene lookup returns CDR1 SEHNR and CDR2 FQNEAQ (reference sequence). This CDR3 reads CASSLRGGDEQYF. DNA of the CDR3: TGTGCCAGCAGCCTACGGGGTGGCGACGAGCAGTACTTC.

Here the CDR3 DNA reads TGTGCCAGCAGCCAAGATGCGGGACAGGGTAATGAAAAACTGTTTTTT. This codes for CASSQDAGQGNEKLFF. The chain carries TRBV4-2 and TRBJ1-4, with 9 bases aligning to TRBD1. The germline gives CDR1 LGHNA, CDR2 YNFKEQ. The length of the CDR3 is 16 residues. Trimming cost V 0 bases and J 4 bases; bases outside gene matches: 3.

The chain carries TRBV30 and TRBJ2-4; the match to TRBD2 covers 8 bases. Germline assignment: CDR1 GTSNPN and CDR2 SVGIG (reference sequence). This CDR3 is 14 amino acids long. After removal of 1 base from V and 7 bases from J, the junction contained 6 bases not matched to a gene. CDR3 amino acids: CAWSEAGGGNIQYF. The CDR3 DNA follows: TGTGCCTGGAGTGAGGCGGGGGGCGGGAACATTCAGTACTTC.

The chain combines TRBV19 with TRBJ1-3; D call uncertain. Looked up from germline, CDR1 is LNHDA and CDR2 is SQIVND (reference sequence). CDR3 size: 14 residues. V gave up 7 bases and J gave up 0 bases, with 10 bases separating them. The CDR3 DNA sequence: TGTGCCAGTAAGACTACCGGCTCTGGAAACACCATATATTTT. Translated, it gives CASKTTGSGNTIYF.

The V call is TRBV2, the J call TRBJ1-2, with 7 bases identical to TRBD1. The CDR3 totals 14 residues. The trim removed 4 bases at V and 4 bases at J, leaving 6 bases unmatched. Germline V CDR1 and CDR2: SNHLY, FYNNEI. Written as DNA, the CDR3 is TGTGCCAGCAGTGTCAAGGGGGCGGGCTATGGCTACACCTTC. This gives the protein CASSVKGAGYGYTF.